The 16 T cell receptor beta chains below all came from one sample that was sequenced in a study of PD-1 blockade in classical Hodgkin lymphoma. The repertoire was sequenced with immunoSEQ multiplex PCR; TCRdb's copy has only in-frame clones and lacks some. The sample carries tens of thousands of clones, 75% to 85% recorded once. Time point in this sample: cycle 4 day 1 (C4D1), after more than 5 weeks of nivolumab. All trial patients relapsed after autologous stem cell transplantation. The source material was peripheral blood mononuclear cells (PBMCs), sampled before the fourth cycle of nivolumab. These TCRs come from a human donor with classical Hodgkin lymphoma.

V gene TRBV28 combines with J gene TRBJ1-3; maybe TRBD1 (5 bases). The CDR3 extends over 16 amino acids. From germline, CDR1 is MDHEN and CDR2 SYDVKM. The ends were cut back, 2 bases at V and 0 bases at J, with 11 bases in the middle. In DNA form, the CDR3 reads TGTGCCAGCAGTTTAGGGGGAATTGGCTCTGGAAACACCATATATTTT. Encoded protein: CASSLGGIGSGNTIYF.

This clone was counted a single time. The V gene is TRBV5-1, the J gene TRBJ2-1; 10 nucleotides agree with TRBD1. Germline CDR1 SGHRS, CDR2 YFSETQ. The CDR3 runs to 15 residues. The V segment lost 4 bases and the J segment 4 bases; nucleotides outside the gene matches: 5. In nucleotides, the CDR3 is TGCGCCAGCAGCCAGGCGGGACAGGGGTACAATGAGCAGTTCTTC. This encodes CASSQAGQGYNEQFF.

The chain carries TRBV14 and TRBJ2-1; possible D gene TRBD2, 6 bases. The V end lost 0 bases, the J end lost 10 bases, and 16 bases lay between the germline ends. The germline CDR1 and CDR2 sequences are SGHDN and FVKESK. The CDR3 totals 15 residues. CDR3 nucleotides: TGTGCCAGCAGCCAAGAAAGCGGGCGGGGAGGAGAGCAGTTCTTC. Protein: CASSQESGRGGEQFF.

The J gene is TRBJ2-1, the V gene TRBV9; the D is unclear. Germline lookup yields CDR1 SGDLS and CDR2 YYNGEE. Between the trimmed V and J ends, which lost 0 bases and 0 bases, there was a span of 10 bases. This CDR3 is 16 amino acids long. The CDR3 nucleotides are TGTGCCAGCAGCGTAGACCCCGGTAGCTCCTACAATGAGCAGTTCTTC. Residues: CASSVDPGSSYNEQFF.

This sequence joins TRBV6-1 and TRBJ2-7; D is unclear. The CDR3 consists of 12 residues. Germline-derived CDR1 and CDR2 are MNHNS and SASEGT. V lost 8 bases to trimming and J lost 5 bases, with 13 bases between them. CDR3 protein: CASGLALNEQYF. The CDR3 coding sequence is TGTGCCAGCGGGCTGGCCTTGAACGAGCAGTACTTC.

This chain uses TRBV27 with TRBJ2-3; no clear D. The germline V gene has CDR1 MNHEY and CDR2 SMNVEV (reference sequence). The CDR3 loop spans 13 amino acids. V shed 7 bases and J shed 4 bases, with 12 bases lying between them. CDR3 nucleotides: TGTGCCAGCACCCTCACCGCATCAGATACGCAGTATTTT. Its protein product is CASTLTASDTQYF.

The CDR3 sequence: CASSSHVGTGDIPHYGYTF. CDR3 nucleotides: TGTGCCAGCAGCTCTCATGTTGGGACAGGCGACATCCCCCATTATGGCTACACCTTC. The chain links TRBV7-8 to TRBJ1-2; 8 positions agree with TRBD1. This CDR3 comprises 19 residues. V dropped 4 bases and J dropped 5; count of bases not matched to a gene: 21. Germline CDR1 is SGHVS and CDR2 is FQNEAQ.

Here the CDR3 DNA reads TGCGCCAGCAAGATACTAGCGGGCCTCTCCTACGAGCAGTACTTC. Residues: CASKILAGLSYEQYF. The V call is TRBV5-1, the J call TRBJ2-7; TRBD2 matches 9 bases. This CDR3 spans 15 amino acids. The germline gives CDR1 SGHRS, CDR2 YFSETQ. Unmatched junction bases numbered 7, after V lost 6 bases and J lost 0 bases.

The gene calls are TRBV10-3 and TRBJ1-4; 7 positions agree with TRBD1. Germline CDR1 ENHRY, CDR2 SYGVKD. The CDR3 loop spans 16 amino acids. V shed 3 bases, J shed 0 bases, and the junction held 4 bases outside the gene matches. DNA of the CDR3: TGTGCCATCAGTGACCGGGACAGAACAACTAATGAAAAACTGTTTTTT. It encodes CAISDRDRTTNEKLFF.

V is TRBV27 and J is TRBJ1-5; D is unresolved. Germline assignment: CDR1 MNHEY and CDR2 SMNVEV (reference sequence). This CDR3 contains 16 residues. V was trimmed by 8 bases and J by 5 bases, leaving 22 bases between them. The CDR3 DNA sequence: TGTGCCAGCGCTCGGAGGGCAATCGGGGATCATCAGCCCCAGCATTTT. It codes for CASARRAIGDHQPQHF.

The chain uses TRBV6-5 and TRBJ2-1; no clear D gene. There are 11 residues in the CDR3. Trimming took off 9 bases at V and 5 bases at J, with 8 bases between the two ends. From germline, CDR1 is MNHEY and CDR2 SVGAGI. The CDR3 DNA reads as TGTGCCAGTAGCCGGAACAATGAGCAGTTCTTC. Translation gives CASSRNNEQFF.

This chain's CDR3 is CASSTRTSGFTDTQYF. For the CDR3, the DNA is TGTGCCAGTAGTACACGGACTAGCGGTTTCACAGATACGCAGTATTTT. This chain connects TRBV19 to TRBJ2-3, with 10 bases lining up with TRBD2. V trimming: 4 bases; J trimming: 2 bases; junction bases outside the gene matches: 6. Germline values: CDR1 LNHDA, CDR2 SQIVND (reference sequence). CDR3 length: 16 amino acids. The whole variable domain, filled in from reference TRBV19 and TRBJ2-3, reads DGGITQSPKYLFRKEGQNVTLSCEQNLNHDAMYWYRQDPGQGLRLIYYSQIVNDFQKGDIAEGYSVSREKKESFPLTVTSAQKNPTAFYLCASSTRTSGFTDTQYFGPGTRLTVL.

The rearrangement joins TRBV29-1 to TRBJ2-4; D possibly uses TRBD1 or TRBD2 (5 bases each). The CDR3 length is 12 residues. V lost 7 bases and J 9 bases, leaving 16 bases between the germline ends. CDR1 is SQVTM, CDR2 ANQGSEA, per germline. The CDR3 loop reads CSAGTEDFIQYF. CDR3 DNA sequence: TGCAGCGCCGGGACCGAGGATTTCATTCAGTACTTC.

V usage is TRBV6-5 and J usage is TRBJ2-3; 10 nucleotides align to TRBD1. This CDR3 is 14 amino acids long. Germline lookup yields CDR1 MNHEY and CDR2 SVGAGI. V was pared by 6 bases and J by 4 bases, with 4 bases of the junction left unmatched. CDR3 sequence (DNA): TGTGCCAGCAGGACGACAGGGGGCGCAGATACGCAGTATTTT. Residues: CASRTTGGADTQYF.

The CDR3 loop reads CASSLRGPTGGRLLYEQYF. DNA of the CDR3: TGCGCCAGCAGCCTCAGGGGTCCCACAGGGGGCAGATTACTCTACGAGCAGTACTTC. This chain links TRBV4-1 with TRBJ2-7; 9 nucleotides agree with TRBD1. Germline lookup yields CDR1 MGHRA and CDR2 YSYEKL. This CDR3 has 19 amino acids. The V gene end was trimmed by 4 bases and the J gene end by 3 bases; junction bases not matched to a gene: 19.

This chain uses TRBV19 with TRBJ2-1; tentative D call: TRBD1 (6 bases). Trimming removed 1 base from V and 16 bases from J, with 23 bases in between. Germline V lookup: CDR1 LNHDA, CDR2 SQIVND (reference sequence). This CDR3 contains 15 residues. The CDR3 DNA sequence: TGTGCCAGTAGTATAGGTGGGGGCAGCCCCCGGGCGAATTTCTTC. It translates to CASSIGGGSPRANFF. The whole variable domain, remainder taken from reference TRBV19 and TRBJ2-1, is DGGITQSPKYLFRKEGQNVTLSCEQNLNHDAMYWYRQDPGQGLRLIYYSQIVNDFQKGDIAEGYSVSREKKESFPLTVTSAQKNPTAFYLCASSIGGGSPRANFFGPGTRLTVL.